One and the same sample provided the 32 T cell receptor beta chains below, sequenced in a study of regulatory T cells in long-lasting Graves disease. Arm-PCR of CDR3 regions with iRepertoire HTBI primers generated TCR beta libraries. TCRdb ran MiXCR on the multiplex PCR reads and lists one entry per CDR3 protein. The table records some 370,000 distinct CDR3 sequences, 12% of them present only once. Sample time point: newly diagnosed GD, antithyroid drugs for less than 3 months. RNA extracted from PBMCs served as the sequencing template. The data also belong to a second study, concerning T cells in Graves' hyperthyroidism and ophthalmopathy.

Material: peripheral blood mononuclear cells (PBMCs), obtained at new diagnosis, from a patient treated with antithyroid drugs. Source of these receptors: a woman aged 18-29 years with Graves disease.

This clonotype was recorded at least ten times. The rearrangement joins TRBV18 to TRBJ2-7; TRBD1 is a possible D gene (5 bases). Looked up from germline, CDR1 is KGHSH and CDR2 is LQKENI. The CDR3 spans 14 residues. The V and J ends lost 5 bases and 3 bases respectively, with 14 bases between them. DNA for the CDR3: TGTGCCAGCTCATATCAGGGTAAGGGCTACGAGCAGTACTTC. Translating gives CASSYQGKGYEQYF.

This clonotype has at least ten counts. The J gene is TRBJ1-1, the V gene TRBV5-4; D is ambiguous. The CDR3 runs 15 residues. Trimming took 4 bases from V and 2 from J, leaving 15 bases between them. Germline V CDR1 and CDR2: SGHNT, YYREEE (reference sequence). The CDR3 sequence is CASSPRLLENTEAFF. CDR3 bases: TGTGCCAGCAGCCCTAGGCTCCTAGAAAACACTGAAGCTTTCTTT. Full variable domain (outside the CDR3, taken from reference TRBV5-4 and TRBJ1-1): ETGVTQSPTHLIKTRGQQVTLRCSSQSGHNTVSWYQQALGQGPQFIFQYYREEENGRGNFPPRFSGLQFPNYSSELNVNALELDDSALYLCASSPRLLENTEAFFGQGTRLTVV.

This clonotype was seen a handful of times. The chain combines TRBV12-3 or TRBV12-4 with TRBJ2-7, with D perhaps matching TRBD1 (6 bases). V was shortened by 7 bases and J by 7 bases, with 23 bases between the two germline ends. The CDR3 extends over 15 amino acids. The CDR3 region is CASTNHPRQGKEQYV. CDR3 coding DNA: TGTGCCAGCACCAACCACCCACGCCAGGGGAAGGAGCAGTACGTC.

On this clonotype itself: One base away lies a much larger clone, so this may be a sequencing read error. The chain links TRBV20-1 to TRBJ2-3; D gene unclear. The CDR3 is 11 residues long. CDR1 and CDR2 from the germline V gene are DFQATT and SNEGSKA (reference sequence). The chain's CDR3 is CGASAGITQYF. The CDR3 DNA follows: TGCGGTGCTAGTGCTGGGATTACGCAGTATTTT.

Many counts were recorded for this clonotype. In nucleotides, the CDR3 is TGCGCCAGCAGCACAGGGGTGGATAATTCACCCCTCCACTTT. Its protein product is CASSTGVDNSPLHF. This rearrangement joins TRBV5-1 to TRBJ1-6, with 7 bases identical to TRBD1. Germline trimming cut 4 bases from V and 5 bases from J; bases unmatched to any gene: 3. The CDR3 covers 14 residues. Germline V gives CDR1 SGHRS, CDR2 YFSETQ.

This clonotype was counted at least ten times. V gene TRBV5-1 combines with J gene TRBJ2-3; 10 bases map to TRBD2. CDR3 length: 16 amino acids. Germline trimming cut 3 bases from V and 3 bases from J; bases unmatched to any gene: 7. Per the germline V gene, CDR1 is SGHRS and CDR2 is YFSETQ. The CDR3 DNA reads TGCGCCAGCAGCTATGTACCTAGCGGGGGTACAGATACGCAGTATTTT. Its protein product is CASSYVPSGGTDTQYF.

The chain is built from TRBV7-6 and TRBJ2-3; 13 bases align to TRBD2. This CDR3 comprises 21 residues. With 3 bases clipped from V and 2 bases from J, the junction kept 17 bases outside the gene matches. Germline CDR1 reads SGHVS; CDR2 reads FNYEAQ. The CDR3 coding sequence is TGTGCCAGCAGCTTTCCACAGGGGGTGAGAACTAGCGGGAGGGCCACAGATACGCAGTATTTT. This gives the protein CASSFPQGVRTSGRATDTQYF.

This clonotype came up a few times. The chain employs TRBV28 and TRBJ2-7, with TRBD1 matching 8 bases. Trimming took 8 bases from V and 2 from J; bases not matched to a gene: 8. Germline V gives CDR1 MDHEN, CDR2 SYDVKM. This CDR3 contains 14 residues. CDR3 bases: TGTGCCAGCTTTGGAGGGACAGGACCCTACGAGCAGTACGTC. Translation: CASFGGTGPYEQYV.

This clonotype was detected ten times or more. The chain uses TRBV7-8 and TRBJ1-5; weak D call: TRBD1 (6 bases). The germline V and J ends were trimmed by 3 bases and 11 bases, with 20 bases remaining between them. The germline gives CDR1 SGHVS, CDR2 FQNEAQ. This CDR3 comprises 15 residues. The CDR3, as DNA: TGTGCCAGCAGCTTGAGATGGGGGCCGCATCCCGCCCAGCATTTT. Its translation is CASSLRWGPHPAQHF.

This clonotype was seen ten or more times. The rearrangement joins TRBV7-2 to TRBJ2-7, with a weak D call TRBD2 (5 bases). The CDR3 is made up of 15 amino acids. V was trimmed by 1 base and J by 6 bases, leaving 16 bases between them. The germline gives CDR1 SGHTA, CDR2 FQGNSA. CDR3 coding DNA: TGTGCCAGCAGCTTAGGTTATGGGGAGTTCGGCGAGCAGTACGTC. This translates into CASSLGYGEFGEQYV.

This clonotype was observed many times. The rearrangement links TRBV6-1 to TRBJ2-3; TRBD2 matches 15 bases. The CDR3 contains 18 residues. The ends lost 8 bases at V and 2 bases at J; junction bases unmatched: 11. From germline, CDR1 is MNHNS and CDR2 SASEGT. The CDR3 loop reads CASRIGLAGGRVTDTQYF. CDR3 DNA: TGTGCCAGCCGGATCGGACTAGCGGGGGGGCGTGTCACAGATACGCAGTATTTT.

In the case of this clonotype: It may be a read error: a sequence one base away is much more abundant. This chain uses TRBV6-5 with TRBJ2-3; D is possibly TRBD1 or TRBD2 (6 bases each). V lost 2 bases and J 8 bases, leaving 17 bases between the germline ends. The germline V gene has CDR1 MNHEY and CDR2 SVGAGI. This CDR3 is built from 15 residues. As DNA, the CDR3 is TGTGCCAGCAGTTACGGCCTCGCTGAGGGGGGTACGCAGTATTTT. The encoded protein is CASSYGLAEGGTQYF.

This clonotype turned up a few times. The genes are TRBV20-1 and TRBJ1-5; D is possibly TRBD1 (6 bases). The V end lost 7 bases, the J end lost 2 bases, and 12 bases lay between the germline ends. The CDR3 is made up of 13 amino acids. Germline CDR1 reads DFQATT; CDR2 reads SNEGSKA (reference sequence). The CDR3: CSVEGGGNQPQHF. CDR3 in DNA: TGCAGTGTGGAAGGGGGTGGCAATCAGCCCCAGCATTTT.

This clonotype was observed many times. This sequence joins TRBV11-2 and TRBJ1-2, with D possibly being TRBD1 (6 bases). Germline V gives CDR1 SGHAT, CDR2 FQNNGV. The CDR3 length is 15 residues. The ends were cut back, 0 bases at V and 8 bases at J, with 16 bases in the middle. As DNA, the CDR3 is TGTGCCAGCAGCTTAGATTACGTAGGGGGAGGAGGCTACACCTTC. Encoded protein: CASSLDYVGGGGYTF. The variable domain in full, with the rest retrieved from reference TRBV11-2 and TRBJ1-2, is EAGVAQSPRYKIIEKRQSVAFWCNPISGHATLYWYQQILGQGPKLLIQFQNNGVVDDSQLPKDRFSAERLKGVDSTLKIQPAKLEDSAVYLCASSLDYVGGGGYTFGSGTRLTVV.

This clonotype was seen many times. V gene TRBV19 combines with J gene TRBJ1-1; possible D gene TRBD1, 5 bases. V shed 3 bases and J shed 7 bases, with 15 bases lying between them. The germline gives CDR1 LNHDA, CDR2 SQIVND (reference sequence). The CDR3 is 14 amino acids. In DNA, the CDR3 is TGTGCCAGTAGTATTCTAGGGACTCCGAATGAAGCTTTCTTT. Translating gives CASSILGTPNEAFF. Supplemented by reference TRBV19 and TRBJ1-1, the full variable domain reads DGGITQSPKYLFRKEGQNVTLSCEQNLNHDAMYWYRQDPGQGLRLIYYSQIVNDFQKGDIAEGYSVSREKKESFPLTVTSAQKNPTAFYLCASSILGTPNEAFFGQGTRLTVV.

This clonotype appeared a few times. The chain recombines TRBV12-3 or TRBV12-4 with TRBJ2-5; 11 bases map to TRBD2. The J segment lost 1 base and the V segment lost 3 bases, leaving 7 bases of the junction unmatched. The CDR3 has 17 amino acids. CDR3 bases: TGTGCCAGCAGTTTGATGGGAACTAGCGGGAGCCAAGAGACCCAGTACTTC. This encodes CASSLMGTSGSQETQYF.

This clonotype was counted a few times. The chain has TRBV7-2 and TRBJ1-2; D may be TRBD1 (6 bases). Germline values: CDR1 SGHTA, CDR2 FQGNSA. Trimming removed 1 base at V and 8 bases at J, with 11 bases between. The length of the CDR3 is 13 residues. The CDR3 nucleotides read TGTGCCAGCAGCTTAGACGGGACATCCGGCTACACCTTC. Translated, it gives CASSLDGTSGYTF.

The rearrangement links TRBV19 to TRBJ1-5, with TRBD1 matching 7 bases. Trimming at V came to 11 bases and at J to 4 bases, leaving 14 bases not matched to a gene. Germline V CDR1 and CDR2: LNHDA, SQIVND (reference sequence). The CDR3 runs to 15 residues. CDR3 in DNA: TGTGCCGCTGCCGGTGGACAGGCTATAAATCAGCCCCAGCATTTT. Translation gives CAAAGGQAINQPQHF.

In its sample, this clonotype was seen many times. The chain is built from TRBV12-3 or TRBV12-4 and TRBJ2-2; the D gene is possibly TRBD2 (6 bases). V was pared by 8 bases and J by 9 bases, with 16 bases between. The CDR3 contains 13 residues. CDR3 loop: CASSEGGVWELFF. The CDR3 DNA is TGTGCCAGCTCCGAGGGCGGGGTTTGGGAGCTGTTTTTT.

This clonotype has more than one count but fewer than ten. The rearrangement links TRBV6-1 to TRBJ1-2, with 8 positions matching TRBD1. In germline, CDR1 is MNHNS, CDR2 SASEGT. The length of the CDR3 is 14 residues. The V segment lost 5 bases and the J segment 4 bases; nucleotides outside the gene matches: 6. The CDR3 region has the DNA TGTGCCAGCAGTCTTATCGGACAGGGCTATGGCTACACCTTC. Its protein is CASSLIGQGYGYTF.

V usage is TRBV4-1 and J usage is TRBJ2-1; possibly TRBD1 or TRBD2 for D (6 bases each). Germline V gives CDR1 MGHRA, CDR2 YSYEKL. V lost 0 bases, J lost 8 bases, and 17 bases lay in between. The CDR3 totals 16 residues. In DNA, the CDR3 is TGCGCCAGCAGCCAAGAAGGGGGGAGAATAAACGATGAGCAGTTCTTC. This gives the protein CASSQEGGRINDEQFF.

The sample holds many counts of this clonotype. The rearrangement uses TRBV7-9 and TRBJ1-2; D gene uncertain. The CDR3 spans 13 residues. Germline CDR1 is SEHNR and CDR2 is FQNEAQ (reference sequence). V was pared by 6 bases and J by 4 bases, with 12 bases between. CDR3 in amino acids: CASSQQFLYGYTF. In nucleotides, the CDR3 is TGTGCCAGCAGTCAACAGTTCCTCTATGGCTACACCTTC. Drawing the rest from reference TRBV7-9 and TRBJ1-2, the complete variable domain is DTGVSQNPRHKITKRGQNVTFRCDPISEHNRLYWYRQTLGQGPEFLTYFQNEAQLEKSRLLSDRFSAERPKGSFSTLEIQRTEQGDSAMYLCASSQQFLYGYTFGSGTRLTVV.

There are many counts of this clonotype. This chain joins TRBV5-4 and TRBJ2-3; 8 nucleotides line up with TRBD2. This CDR3 region has 15 residues. J was trimmed by 6 bases and V by 6 bases; bases with no gene match: 12. The V gene's germline CDR1 is SGHNT and CDR2 YYREEE (reference sequence). The CDR3, as DNA: TGTGCCAGCACCTCGGGACTAGATGGGGTCGATACGCAGTATTTT. Its protein is CASTSGLDGVDTQYF.

This clonotype was seen a few times. The V call is TRBV7-2, the J call TRBJ2-1; possibly TRBD2 for D (5 bases). Germline assignment: CDR1 SGHTA and CDR2 FQGNSA. This CDR3 is built from 13 residues. V gave up 3 bases and J gave up 3 bases, with 6 bases separating them. For the CDR3, the DNA is TGTGCCAGCAGCTTCGGGGACTACAATGAGCAGTTCTTC. Translated: CASSFGDYNEQFF. The full variable domain, rest sourced from reference TRBV7-2 and TRBJ2-1, is GAGVSQSPSNKVTEKGKDVELRCDPISGHTALYWYRQSLGQGLEFLIYFQGNSAPDKSGLPSDRFSAERTGGSVSTLTIQRTQQEDSAVYLCASSFGDYNEQFFGPGTRLTVL.

The J gene is TRBJ2-1, the V gene TRBV24-1; D is undetermined. There are 14 residues in the CDR3. V was cut by 7 bases and J by 2 bases, with 11 bases left in between. Looked up from germline, CDR1 is KGHDR and CDR2 is SFDVKD. CDR3 DNA sequence: TGTGCCACCAGGAAGAAATCTACCTACAATGAGCAGTTCTTC. Translated, it gives CATRKKSTYNEQFF.

This clonotype was observed at least ten times. This chain joins TRBV7-2 and TRBJ1-2, with 9 bases aligning to TRBD1. In germline, CDR1 is SGHTA, CDR2 FQGNSA. V dropped 8 bases and J dropped 7; count of bases not matched to a gene: 11. This CDR3 contains 14 residues. Written as DNA, the CDR3 is TGTGCCAGCCGTGAGACAGGGGGTGAGGGTGGCTACACCTTC. It yields the protein CASRETGGEGGYTF.

This clonotype was counted ten times or more. The genes are TRBV18 and TRBJ1-1; D is perhaps TRBD1 (6 bases). Per germline, CDR1 KGHSH and CDR2 LQKENI. CDR3 length equals 17 residues. Trimming took off 5 bases at V and 0 bases at J, with 19 bases between the two ends. CDR3 DNA sequence: TGTGCCAGCTCATCTATTAAACCAGGGGATATGAACACTGAAGCTTTCTTT. Its protein product is CASSSIKPGDMNTEAFF.

This clonotype occurred many times. V gene TRBV12-3 or TRBV12-4 combines with J gene TRBJ1-1; unclear D gene. Between the trimmed V and J ends, which lost 9 bases and 1 base, there was a span of 6 bases. The CDR3 totals 11 residues. CDR3 protein: CASARNTEAFF. CDR3 nucleotide sequence: TGTGCCAGTGCAAGGAACACTGAAGCTTTCTTT.

Comment on this clonotype: With a much larger clone just one base away, this may be a read error. V is TRBV6-1 and J is TRBJ1-1; a possible D gene is TRBD1 (6 bases). The V and J ends lost 8 bases and 2 bases respectively, with 18 bases between them. This CDR3 is 15 amino acids long. The germline V gene has CDR1 MNHNS and CDR2 SASEGT. The CDR3 sequence is CASSLGGANNTEAFF. The DNA of the CDR3 is TGTGCCAGCTCCCTCGGGGGCGCCAATAACACTGAAGCTTTCTTT.

In its sample, this clonotype was seen a few times. The chain combines TRBV5-1 with TRBJ1-4; D call uncertain. Between the trimmed V and J ends, which lost 0 bases and 7 bases, there was a span of 13 bases. Looked up from germline, CDR1 is SGHRS and CDR2 is YFSETQ. The CDR3 has 15 amino acids. CDR3 nucleotides: TGCGCCAGCAGCTTGGGGATGGCCGGGTCTGAAAAACTGTTTTTT. Translated, it gives CASSLGMAGSEKLFF.

Concerning this clonotype: Since a much larger clone is just one base distant, this may be a read error. This chain joins TRBV28 and TRBJ2-1; TRBD2 is a possible D gene (6 bases). CDR1 MDHEN and CDR2 SYDVKM come from the germline V gene. The CDR3 has 15 residues. Here the CDR3 reads CVSSSFLIADNEQFF. DNA for the CDR3: TGTGTCAGCAGTTCCTTCCTGATAGCGGACAATGAGCAGTTCTTC.

This clonotype was counted ten times or more. The chain combines TRBV19 with TRBJ1-1; perhaps TRBD1 as D (6 bases). Germline lookup yields CDR1 LNHDA and CDR2 SQIVND (reference sequence). Trimming pared 3 bases from V and 1 base from J, leaving 15 bases between. This CDR3 region has 16 residues. The CDR3 DNA sequence: TGTGCCAGTAGTATTCCCTCCGCGGGGGCGAACACTGAAGCTTTCTTT. Amino acid sequence: CASSIPSAGANTEAFF.